This TCR beta chain is drawn from a study of post-analysis software for immune sequencing data. Study context: There were relapsing-remitting, secondary progressive and progressive-relapsing multiple sclerosis among the disease courses included.

The CDR3 is 14 residues long. V was cut by 6 bases and J by 3 bases, with 14 bases left in between. The V gene's germline CDR1 is SNHLY and CDR2 FYNNEI. Unique molecular identifiers were carried by the TCR beta cDNA libraries. Roughly 500,000 cDNA molecules were obtained per 1 to 10 million input T cells. TCRdb recomputed calls from the PCR reads with MiXCR, one row per CDR3 protein. This sample has hundreds of thousands of distinct CDR3 sequences, with 25% to 30% found just once. Points from the study as a whole: A few TRBV segments, TRBV5-6, TRBV5-1 and TRBV20-1 among them, were found more frequent in patients than controls. Samples from a shared batch, those prepared together, strongly co-clustered by F measure. Normalized Chao1 diversity was significantly reduced in patients versus controls.

This clonotype was seen a handful of times. Its antigen is not known. The rearrangement uses TRBV2 and TRBJ1-2, with TRBD1 as a possible D gene (6 bases). The TCR originated in a girl between 5 and 17 years old with multiple sclerosis. Source material: blood. This CDR3 reads CASRVRGAYYGYTF. Here the CDR3 DNA reads TGTGCCAGCAGAGTCAGGGGCGCTTACTATGGCTACACCTTC.